The table lists the clone carrying this T cell receptor (beta chain) with a few counts. Antigen: not known. Trimming took off 2 bases at V and 4 bases at J, with 15 bases between the two ends. From germline, CDR1 is SGHRS and CDR2 YFSETQ. The CDR3 sequence is 16 residues long. General study findings and limits: Larger-cohort validation covered only one TCR beta V-J rearrangement.

TCRdb fed the 5' RACE reads into MiXCR, producing one record per CDR3 protein. Among about 40,000 distinct CDR3 sequences listed, approximately 30% were seen once. Sequenced: tumor-infiltrating memory CD4+ T cells sorted from the breast tumor. Subset noted: memory CD4+ T cells, CD4+CD45RO+CD25-. The rearrangement joins TRBV5-1 to TRBJ2-2, with a weak D call TRBD1 (6 bases). This receptor was identified in a female donor with breast cancer. The CDR3 region is CASSFYGQGSTGELFF. The CDR3, as DNA: TGCGCCAGCAGCTTTTACGGGCAGGGGAGCACCGGGGAGCTGTTTTTT.